The sample holds many counts of the clone carrying this T cell receptor (beta chain). Its target is not known. Time point denoted: patch test 2, 6 weeks after DPC sensitization. The treatment: therapeutic diphenylcyclopropenone sensitization with weekly scalp DPC. At every patch-test visit, blood was drawn before the patch test was applied. It was from unfractionated whole blood that total RNA was extracted. The CDR3 spans 16 residues. In germline, CDR1 is MDHEN, CDR2 SYDVKM. Trimming pared 5 bases from V and 8 bases from J, leaving 21 bases between. These data are taken from a study of human T cells and chemical hapten exposure. Broader study findings: Alopecia was present in the donors, so their immune response may differ from healthy people's.

TCRdb redid the calling of the RACE reads with MiXCR, one entry per CDR3 protein. The table lists about 380,000 distinct CDR3 sequences, roughly 6.3% of them singletons. The TCR was taken from a woman aged 18 to 35 with alopecia areata. Some clones in this sample may be carry-over from other donors' samples. V gene TRBV28 combines with J gene TRBJ1-4, with D unresolved. The sequencing here drew on whole blood, taken in connection with sensitization to the hapten diphenylcyclopropenone (DPC). The CDR3 DNA is TGTGCCAGCAGTCCTCTTAGGAGGGCCGAGAGGGAAAAACTGTTTTTT. This encodes CASSPLRRAEREKLFF. The entire variable domain, with the rest obtained from reference TRBV28 and TRBJ1-4, is as follows: DVKVTQSSRYLVKRTGEKVFLECVQDMDHENMFWYRQDPGLGLRLIYFSYDVKMKEKGDIPEGYSVSREKKERFSLILESASTNQTSMYLCASSPLRRAEREKLFFGSGTQLSVL.